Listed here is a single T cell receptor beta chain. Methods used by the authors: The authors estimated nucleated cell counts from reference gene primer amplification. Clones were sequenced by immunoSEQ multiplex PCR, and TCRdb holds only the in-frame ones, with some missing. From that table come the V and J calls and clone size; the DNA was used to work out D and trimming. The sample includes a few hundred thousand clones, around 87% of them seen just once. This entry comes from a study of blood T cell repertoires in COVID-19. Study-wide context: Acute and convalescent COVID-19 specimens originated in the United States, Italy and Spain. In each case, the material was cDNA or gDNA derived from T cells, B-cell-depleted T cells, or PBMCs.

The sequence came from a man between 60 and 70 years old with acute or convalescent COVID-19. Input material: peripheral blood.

CDR3 loop: CASSLPLAVVPYEQYF. CDR3 in DNA: TGTGCCAGCAGCTTACCACTAGCGGTAGTCCCCTACGAGCAGTACTTC. The genes are TRBV11-2 and TRBJ2-7, with 8 nucleotides matching TRBD2. The trim removed 2 bases at V and 2 bases at J, leaving 8 bases unmatched. Germline assignment: CDR1 SGHAT and CDR2 FQNNGV. CDR3 length equals 16 residues.